The entry that follows covers one T cell receptor (beta chain) sequence. This CDR3 has 16 amino acids. CDR1 LGHNT and CDR2 FRNRAP come from the germline V gene. The V and J ends lost 5 bases and 3 bases, in that order; junction bases with no gene match: 10. Approximately 210 ng DNA, tens of thousands of T cell genomes, went into each sorted-subset replicate PCR. The protocol was immunoSEQ multiplex PCR, while the TCRdb copy is restricted to in-frame clones and leaves out a portion. The table records around 510,000 clones, 95% to 97% of them present only once. This sample stems from a study of shared clonotypes between healthy human individuals.

The sequenced sample was naive CD4+ T cells sorted from blood. Documented subset: CD45RA+ positively selected. The receptor was isolated from a woman aged 30 to 39 in good health. This chain uses TRBV12-5 with TRBJ2-3; TRBD2 agrees at 8 bases. CDR3 protein: CASGPPAAGGTDTQYF. The DNA of the CDR3 is TGTGCTAGTGGTCCCCCCGCCGCGGGAGGTACAGATACGCAGTATTTT.